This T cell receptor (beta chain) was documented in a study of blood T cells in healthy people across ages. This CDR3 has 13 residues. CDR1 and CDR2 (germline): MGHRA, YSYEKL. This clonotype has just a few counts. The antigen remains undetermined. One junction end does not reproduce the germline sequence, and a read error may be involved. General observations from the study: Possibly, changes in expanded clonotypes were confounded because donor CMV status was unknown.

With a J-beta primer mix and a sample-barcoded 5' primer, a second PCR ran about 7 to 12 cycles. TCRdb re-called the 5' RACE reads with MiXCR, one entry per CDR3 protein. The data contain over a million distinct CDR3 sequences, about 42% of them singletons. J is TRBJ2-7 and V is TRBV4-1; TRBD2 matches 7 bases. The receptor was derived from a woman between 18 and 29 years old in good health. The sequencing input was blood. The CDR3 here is CASSQAGRNEQYF. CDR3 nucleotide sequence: TGCGCCAGCAGTCAAGCGGGGCGCAACGAGCAGTACTTC.